The clone carrying this T cell receptor (beta chain) was seen once. Its antigen is as yet unknown. The junction departs from germline at one end; a sequencing error may be responsible. This specimen comes from a study of shared clonotypes between healthy human individuals. About the research overall: CD4 naive and memory got three plates each, CD8 naive two, CD8 memory one. Study-wide points: Only blood was sampled; tissue repertoires likely differ. Incomplete sequencing of sorted subsets was indicated by rarefaction despite large depth.

For every subset, genomic DNA was evenly distributed across several immunoSEQ plates. The repertoire was sequenced with immunoSEQ multiplex PCR; TCRdb's copy has only in-frame clones and lacks some. The table records about a million clones, roughly 80% of them present only once. The CDR3 spans 15 residues. Germline loops: CDR1 SGDLS, CDR2 YYNGEE. The TCR originated in a man between 18 and 29 years old in good health. Some clones in this sample may be carry-over from other donors' samples. The sequenced sample was memory CD4+ T cells from PBMCs. Subset here: CD45RA-negative fraction. The gene calls are TRBV9 and TRBJ1-4, with a possible D match to TRBD1 (6 bases). The CDR3 sequence is CASSTSQGLGVRMAF. The CDR3 DNA reads TGTGCCAGCAGCACCTCACAGGGCTTGGGTGTGAGAATGGCTTTT.